This record concerns one T cell receptor (beta chain) sequence. Profiling relied on immunoSEQ multiplex PCR, and the TCRdb table lists in-frame clones only, not all of them. There are 16,000 or so clones in the sample; 64% occur only once, and approximately 2.8% lies in the top ten. The sample originates from a study of neoadjuvant anti-PD-1 for oral cavity cancer. Trimming cost V 0 bases and J 3 bases, with 8 bases left between them. The CDR3 extends over 13 amino acids. Germline V CDR1 and CDR2: GTSNPN, SVGIG (reference sequence). This specimen was PBMCs, taken before nivolumab (anti-PD-1) treatment. This receptor was identified in a person aged 35-79 years with oral cavity squamous cell carcinoma. The rearrangement uses TRBV30 and TRBJ2-5; D ambiguous. The CDR3 here is CAWSVSVKETQYF. In DNA, the CDR3 is TGTGCCTGGAGTGTTTCGGTGAAAGAGACCCAGTACTTC.